A selection of T cell receptor beta chains follows, all from one sample in a study of T-cell memory formation after mild COVID-19. MiXCR was run by TCRdb on the 5' RACE reads, yielding one entry per CDR3 protein. This sample yields fewer than 650,000 distinct CDR3 sequences, of which around a sixth are seen a single time; roughly 7.7% belongs to the top ten. The sample was PBMCs or a T cell subset sorted from them (not recorded which). The receptors were gathered from an adult woman who had mild COVID-19 (a few samples of this study predate the infection). Cell type and time point are not known. CDR3s include the opening cysteine and the closing phenylalanine or tryptophan. Fields, in order: D gene, J gene, clone size, V gene, CDR3 DNA, CDR3 protein. D genes are given only for firm matches. A clone size is listed for some rows: how often the clone was seen (once, few, many), or a class if it is expanded.

-	TRBJ1-5	-	TRBV7-8	TGTGCCAGCAGCCTTAGGCGGACTGGAAATCAGCCCCAGCATTTT	CASSLRRTGNQPQHF
-	TRBJ1-6	-	TRBV12-3/TRBV12-4	TGTGCCAGCAGTTTAACCGAGGGATCACCCCTCCACTTT	CASSLTEGSPLHF
TRBD1	TRBJ2-3	many	TRBV5-1	TGCGCCAGCAGCTACCGGGACAGGAGCACAGATACGCAGTATTTT	CASSYRDRSTDTQYF
-	TRBJ2-1	-	TRBV10-3	TGTGCCATCAGTGAGTCGGGCAATAGGAATGAGCAGTTCTTC	CAISESGNRNEQFF
-	TRBJ2-1	few	TRBV5-1	TGCGCCAGCAGCCCGGCGCTCAGCCAGGTCAATGAGCAGTTCTTC	CASSPALSQVNEQFF
-	TRBJ2-1	-	TRBV18	TGTGCCAGCTCACCGGGGTTAGGTGGCGGGACTTGGGAGTTCTTC	CASSPGLGGGTWEFF
-	TRBJ2-1	few	TRBV7-9	TGTGCCAGCAGCGAGGGGTTACAGAACAATGAGCAGTTCTTC	CASSEGLQNNEQFF
-	TRBJ1-4	few	TRBV4-2	TGTGCCAGCAGCCAAGGCGGGGGCGGGATCGAAAAACTGTTTTTT	CASSQGGGGIEKLFF
TRBD2	TRBJ2-7	few	TRBV29-1	TGCAGCGTTGGAAATTATCTAGCGGGAGGGCCCTACGAGCAGTACTTC	CSVGNYLAGGPYEQYF
TRBD2	TRBJ2-3	many	TRBV14	TGTGCCAGCAGCCGAGGACTAGCGGGGATCAGGACACGAGATACGCAGTATTTT	CASSRGLAGIRTRDTQYF
-	TRBJ2-6	-	TRBV5-5	TGTGCCAGCAGCTTGCGGGGGGCAGGGGCCAACGTCCTGACTTTC	CASSLRGAGANVLTF
TRBD2	TRBJ2-5	-	TRBV9	TGTGCCAGCAGCGTAGGGACTAGCGGGGGAGAGACCAAGTACTTC	CASSVGTSGGETKYF
-	TRBJ1-2	-	TRBV4-2	TGTGCCAGCAGCGACGAACGGGGAAACTATGGCTACACCTTC	CASSDERGNYGYTF
-	TRBJ1-1	-	TRBV10-3	TGTGCCATCAGTGTTGGCGGGAACACTGAAGCTTTCTTT	CAISVGGNTEAFF
TRBD2	TRBJ2-3	-	TRBV12-3/TRBV12-4	TGTGCCAGCAGAACGGGACTAGCGGAACTCACAGATACGCAGTATTTT	CASRTGLAELTDTQYF
TRBD2	TRBJ2-7	many	TRBV20-1	TGCAGTGCTAGAGGGGGGACTAGCGGGAGGGATGTGTACTTC	CSARGGTSGRDVYF
TRBD2	TRBJ2-1	-	TRBV7-3	TGTGCCAGCAGCTTAACTAGCGGGAGTCCGGCCAATGAGCAGTTCTTC	CASSLTSGSPANEQFF
-	TRBJ1-1	few	TRBV3-1	TGTGCCAGCAGCCAAGATGAGGGGGTGAACACTGAAGCTTTCTTT	CASSQDEGVNTEAFF
TRBD1	TRBJ1-5	-	TRBV13	TGTGCCAGCAGCTTCGGGTTGGGGGACAGTCAGCCCCAGCATTTT	CASSFGLGDSQPQHF
TRBD1	TRBJ1-1	-	TRBV18	TGTGCCAGCTCACGTGGACAGGGGGCCGTGAACACTGAAGCTTTCTTT	CASSRGQGAVNTEAFF
-	TRBJ1-2	few	TRBV12-3/TRBV12-4	TGTGCCAGCAGTTTAGAGACAGACTATGGCTACACCTTC	CASSLETDYGYTF
TRBD1	TRBJ1-1	-	TRBV4-1	TGCGCCAGCAGCCGGGGAACAGGGGGTTCTATGAACACTGAAGCTTTCTTT	CASSRGTGGSMNTEAFF
TRBD1	TRBJ2-7	few	TRBV9	TGTGCCAGCAGCGCGTCGACAGGGAGTCGCGAGCAGTACTTC	CASSASTGSREQYF
-	TRBJ2-7	few	TRBV5-1	TGCGCCAGCAGCTTGGACACAGGGAGCGAGCAGTACTTC	CASSLDTGSEQYF
-	TRBJ2-5	few	TRBV12-3/TRBV12-4	TGTGCCAGCAGTTTAATTACACAACAAGAGACCCAGTACTTC	CASSLITQQETQYF
-	TRBJ2-1	-	TRBV20-1	TGCAGTTTTAAAAGCGGATCTCACAATGAGCAGTTCTTC	CSFKSGSHNEQFF
TRBD2	TRBJ2-5	-	TRBV7-2	TGTGCCAGCAGCATTATAGGTCCCGGACTAGCGCTCCAAGAGACCCAGTACTTC	CASSIIGPGLALQETQYF
-	TRBJ1-6	many	TRBV19	TGTGCCAGTAGTTCACACAGGGTGGACTATAATTCACCCCTCCACTTT	CASSSHRVDYNSPLHF
-	TRBJ2-5	-	TRBV5-6	TGTGCCAGCAGCTTGAGTAGGGTAGGGTTGGAGACCCAGTACTTC	CASSLSRVGLETQYF
-	TRBJ1-1	-	TRBV5-1	TGCGCCAGCAGCTTGCAGTGGACACCCAACACTGAAGCTTTCTTT	CASSLQWTPNTEAFF
TRBD1	TRBJ1-1	-	TRBV27	TGTGCCAGCAGGAAACCGGGACAGGGGGTAGTCACTGAAGCTTTCTTT	CASRKPGQGVVTEAFF
-	TRBJ1-2	few	TRBV6-1	TGTGCCAGCAGTGAAGAAGTCTATGGCTACACCTTC	CASSEEVYGYTF
-	TRBJ1-5	-	TRBV7-9	TGTGCCAGCAGCGGTTCGGTAGGGTGGGTCAATCAGCCCCAGCATTTT	CASSGSVGWVNQPQHF
TRBD1	TRBJ1-2	-	TRBV7-9	TGTGCCAGCAGCATTTCGGACAGGGAGTATGACTATGGCTACACCTTC	CASSISDREYDYGYTF
TRBD2	TRBJ2-7	few	TRBV5-1	TGCGCCAGCAGGGTTGTCAGCGGGGGATCCTACGAGCAGTACTTC	CASRVVSGGSYEQYF
-	TRBJ1-4	-	TRBV7-2	TGTGCCAGCAGCTTAGCGCCAAGGAGTAATGAAAAACTGTTTTTT	CASSLAPRSNEKLFF
-	TRBJ2-1	-	TRBV7-3	TGTGCCAGCAGCTTAACCGGCCTCTACAATGAGCAGTTCTTC	CASSLTGLYNEQFF
-	TRBJ1-2	-	TRBV27	TGTGCCAGCAGTTTCGGCGGCTCTAACTATGGCTACACCTTC	CASSFGGSNYGYTF
-	TRBJ1-1	-	TRBV6-5	TGTTCCAGCAGTTATACAGGGAACACTGAAGCTTTCTTT	CSSSYTGNTEAFF
-	TRBJ2-5	few	TRBV7-6	TGTGCCAGCAGCATACATGGCCCTACCCAAGAGACCCAGTACTTC	CASSIHGPTQETQYF
-	TRBJ2-1	-	TRBV3-2	TGTGCCAGCAGCCAAGATCGCCCCTTAGGTATCGCCTACAATGAGCAGTTCTTC	CASSQDRPLGIAYNEQFF
-	TRBJ2-3	few	TRBV7-8	TGTGCCAGCAGCCCCTATGGTATCACAGATACGCAGTATTTT	CASSPYGITDTQYF
-	TRBJ2-1	many	TRBV7-2	TGTGCCAGCAGCTCGGGGCTTAGTGAGCAGTTCTTC	CASSSGLSEQFF
-	TRBJ2-1	few	TRBV7-2	TGTGCCAGCAGCTTAGGTTCCGGGACGCCGCCCCCGATCTTC	CASSLGSGTPPPIF
-	TRBJ2-5	-	TRBV27	TGTGCCAGCAGTCCGCAGCGGGCGGGGGAGACCCAGTACTTC	CASSPQRAGETQYF
-	TRBJ2-1	few	TRBV7-2	TGTGCCAGCAGCTTAGAAGGGGACTACAATGAGCAGTTCTTC	CASSLEGDYNEQFF
-	TRBJ2-1	few	TRBV11-2	TGTGCCAGCAGCTTAGCGGGGACATACAACAATGAGCAGTTCTTC	CASSLAGTYNNEQFF
TRBD1	TRBJ1-1	many	TRBV12-3/TRBV12-4	TGTGCCAGCAGCCTACAGGGGACTGAAGCTTTCTTT	CASSLQGTEAFF
TRBD1	TRBJ2-7	few	TRBV12-3/TRBV12-4	TGTGCCAGCAGTCCCGGACAGGGGGGGCAGTACTTC	CASSPGQGGQYF
-	TRBJ2-1	few	TRBV5-6	TGTGCCAGCAGCCGAAGAGGGGGGGACTCCTACAATGAGCAGTTCTTC	CASSRRGGDSYNEQFF